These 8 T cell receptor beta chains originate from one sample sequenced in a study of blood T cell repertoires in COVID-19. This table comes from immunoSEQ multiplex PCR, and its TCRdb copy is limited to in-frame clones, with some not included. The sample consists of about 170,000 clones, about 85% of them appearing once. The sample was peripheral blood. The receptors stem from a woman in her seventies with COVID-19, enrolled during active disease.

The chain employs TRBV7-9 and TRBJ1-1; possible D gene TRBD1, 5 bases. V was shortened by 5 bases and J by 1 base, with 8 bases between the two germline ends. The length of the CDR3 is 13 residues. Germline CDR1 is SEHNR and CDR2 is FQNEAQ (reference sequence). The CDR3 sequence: CASSAGQNTEAFF. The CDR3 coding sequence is TGTGCCAGCAGCGCCGGACAGAACACTGAAGCTTTCTTT.

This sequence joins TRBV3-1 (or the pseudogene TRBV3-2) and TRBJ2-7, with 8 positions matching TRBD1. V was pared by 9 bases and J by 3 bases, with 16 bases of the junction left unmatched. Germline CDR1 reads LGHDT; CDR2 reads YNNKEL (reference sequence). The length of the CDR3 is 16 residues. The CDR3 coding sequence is TGTGCCAGTCAAACAGGGGTGACAGGGGCAAACTACGAGCAGTACTTC. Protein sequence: CASQTGVTGANYEQYF.

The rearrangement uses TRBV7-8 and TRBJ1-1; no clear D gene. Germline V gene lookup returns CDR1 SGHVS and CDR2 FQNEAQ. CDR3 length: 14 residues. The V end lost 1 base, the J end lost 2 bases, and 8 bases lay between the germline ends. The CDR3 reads CASSLEQPNTEAFF. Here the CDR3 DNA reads TGTGCCAGCAGCTTAGAACAGCCAAACACTGAAGCTTTCTTT.

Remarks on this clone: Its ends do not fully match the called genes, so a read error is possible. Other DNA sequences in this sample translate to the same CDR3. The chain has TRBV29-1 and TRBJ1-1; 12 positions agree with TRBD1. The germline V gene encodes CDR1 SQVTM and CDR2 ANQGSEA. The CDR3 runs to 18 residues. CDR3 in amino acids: CSVEFRPGQGASSTEAFF. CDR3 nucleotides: TGCAGCGTTGAATTCCGACCGGGACAGGGGGCGTCCAGTACTGAAGCTTTTTTT.

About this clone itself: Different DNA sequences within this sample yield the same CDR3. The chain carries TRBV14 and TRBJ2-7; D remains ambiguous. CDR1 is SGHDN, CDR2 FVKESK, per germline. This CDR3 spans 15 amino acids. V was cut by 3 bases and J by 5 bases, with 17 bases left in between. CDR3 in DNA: TGTGCCAGCAGCCAGGGCCTCCTCCCTTCCCACGAGCAGTACTTC. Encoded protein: CASSQGLLPSHEQYF. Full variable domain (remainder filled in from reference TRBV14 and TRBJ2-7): EAGVTQFPSHSVIEKGQTVTLRCDPISGHDNLYWYRRVMGKEIKFLLHFVKESKQDESGMPNNRFLAERTGGTYSTLKVQPAELEDSGVYFCASSQGLLPSHEQYFGPGTRLTVT.

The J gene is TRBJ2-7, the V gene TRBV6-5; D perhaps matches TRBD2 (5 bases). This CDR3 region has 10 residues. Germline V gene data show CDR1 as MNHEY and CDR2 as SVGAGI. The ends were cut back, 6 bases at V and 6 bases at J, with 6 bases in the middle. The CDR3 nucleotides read TGTGCCAGCAGCGGACTCGAGCAGTACGTC. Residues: CASSGLEQYV.

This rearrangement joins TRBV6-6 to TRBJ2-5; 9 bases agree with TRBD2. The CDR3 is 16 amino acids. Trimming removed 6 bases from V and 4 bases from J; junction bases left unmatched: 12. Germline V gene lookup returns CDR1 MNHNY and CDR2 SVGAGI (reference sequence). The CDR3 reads CASSPGSGGPGETQYF. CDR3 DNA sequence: TGTGCCAGCAGCCCAGGGAGCGGGGGGCCGGGAGAGACCCAGTACTTC.

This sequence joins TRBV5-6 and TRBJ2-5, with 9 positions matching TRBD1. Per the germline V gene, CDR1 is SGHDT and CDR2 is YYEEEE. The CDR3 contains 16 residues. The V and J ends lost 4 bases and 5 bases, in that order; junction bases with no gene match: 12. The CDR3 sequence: CASSKRTGGGSETQYF. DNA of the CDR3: TGTGCCAGCAGCAAAAGAACAGGGGGCGGCAGCGAGACCCAGTACTTC. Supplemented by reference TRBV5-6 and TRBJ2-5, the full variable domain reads DAGVTQSPTHLIKTRGQQVTLRCSPKSGHDTVSWYQQALGQGPQFIFQYYEEEERQRGNFPDRFSGHQFPNYSSELNVNALLLGDSALYLCASSKRTGGGSETQYFGPGTRLLVL.